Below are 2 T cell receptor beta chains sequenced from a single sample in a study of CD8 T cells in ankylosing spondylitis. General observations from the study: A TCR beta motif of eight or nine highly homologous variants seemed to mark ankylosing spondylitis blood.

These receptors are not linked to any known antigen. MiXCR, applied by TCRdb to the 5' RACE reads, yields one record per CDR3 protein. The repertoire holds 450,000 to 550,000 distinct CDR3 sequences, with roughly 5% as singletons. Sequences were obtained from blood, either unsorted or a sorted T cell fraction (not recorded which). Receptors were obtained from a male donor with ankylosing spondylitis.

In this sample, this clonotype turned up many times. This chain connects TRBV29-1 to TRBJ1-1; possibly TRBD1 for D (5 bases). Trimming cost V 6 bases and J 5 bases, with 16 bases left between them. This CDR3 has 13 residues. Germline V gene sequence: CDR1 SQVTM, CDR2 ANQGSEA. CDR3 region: CSVTAGKGTEAFF. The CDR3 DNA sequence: TGCAGCGTAACAGCCGGAAAGGGGACTGAAGCTTTCTTT.

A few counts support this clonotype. The CDR3 nucleotides read TGCGCCAGCAGCCTCTCAAGGGCAGGGGACTATGGCTACACCTTC. This codes for CASSLSRAGDYGYTF. The chain combines TRBV4-1 with TRBJ1-2, with a tentative D call TRBD1 (6 bases). V lost 4 bases to trimming and J lost 3 bases, with 15 bases between them. The germline CDR1 and CDR2 sequences are MGHRA and YSYEKL. This CDR3 spans 15 amino acids.